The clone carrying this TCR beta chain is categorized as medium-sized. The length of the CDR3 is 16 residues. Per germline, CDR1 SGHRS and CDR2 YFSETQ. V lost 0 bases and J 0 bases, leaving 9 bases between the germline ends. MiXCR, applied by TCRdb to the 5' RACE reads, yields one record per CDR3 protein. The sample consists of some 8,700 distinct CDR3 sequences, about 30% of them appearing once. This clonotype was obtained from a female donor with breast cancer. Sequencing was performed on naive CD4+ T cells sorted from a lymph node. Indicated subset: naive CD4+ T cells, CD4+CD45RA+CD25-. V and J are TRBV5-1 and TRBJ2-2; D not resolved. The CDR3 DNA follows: TGCGCCAGCAGCTTGGGTGCCAGAGCGAACACCGGGGAGCTGTTTTTT. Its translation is CASSLGARANTGELFF. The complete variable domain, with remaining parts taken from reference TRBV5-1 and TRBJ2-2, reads KAGVTQTPRYLIKTRGQQVTLSCSPISGHRSVSWYQQTPGQGLQFLFEYFSETQRNKGNFPGRFSGRQFSNSRSEMNVSTLELGDSALYLCASSLGARANTGELFFGEGSRLTVL.